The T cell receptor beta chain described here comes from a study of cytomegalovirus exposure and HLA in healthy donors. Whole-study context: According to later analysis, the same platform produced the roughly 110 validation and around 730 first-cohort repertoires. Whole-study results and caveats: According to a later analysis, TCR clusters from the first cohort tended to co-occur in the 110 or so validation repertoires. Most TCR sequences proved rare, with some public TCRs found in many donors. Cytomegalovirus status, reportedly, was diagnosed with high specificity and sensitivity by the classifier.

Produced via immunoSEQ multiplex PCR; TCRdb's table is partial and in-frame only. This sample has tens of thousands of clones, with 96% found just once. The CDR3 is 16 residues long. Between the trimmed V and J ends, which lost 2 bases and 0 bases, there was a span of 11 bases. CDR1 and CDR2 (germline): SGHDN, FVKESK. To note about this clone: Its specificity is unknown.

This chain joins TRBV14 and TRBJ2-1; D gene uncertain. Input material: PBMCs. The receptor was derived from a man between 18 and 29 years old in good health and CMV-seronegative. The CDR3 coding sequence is TGTGCCAGCAGCCAATTAGAGAGGAGCTCCTACAATGAGCAGTTCTTC. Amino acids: CASSQLERSSYNEQFF.